Described below is a single T cell receptor beta chain sequence and its context. The clone's antigen remains unknown. No base qualities exist here, and no much larger clone lies one base off it. These data originate in a study of T cell changes during pregnancy in multiple sclerosis (dated by TCRdb to the late 2010s). Background for the entire study: The study examined how the T cell repertoire changed over the course of pregnancy in women with multiple sclerosis.

Libraries were constructed by the immunoSEQ multiplex PCR assay. What TCRdb holds here is the immuneACCESS table cut down to in-frame rearrangements. Part of the clones is not present; checked against another copy, under half of the missing clones reflect an unresolved V gene, and the others are unexplained. For this sample the table gives about 80,000 clones, of which about 91% were detected only once. The top ten hold 2% to 3% of the sample. CDR1 and CDR2 are read off the germline V gene as SNHLY and FYNNEI. V and J lose 6 bases and 7 bases, and a span of 10 bases separates them. Counted from cysteine to phenylalanine, this CDR3 has 12 amino acids. This entry keeps only the CDR3 DNA: 36 bases, framed from base 1.

The receptor chain draws on TRBV2 and TRBJ2-1; D gene: possibly TRBD2, on 6 matching bases. This clonotype was sampled from a female donor with multiple sclerosis, enrolled in a pregnancy study. This material consisted of peripheral blood, taken before pregnancy. The CDR3 protein is CASRATSNEQFF. The sequenced DNA: TGTGCCAGCAGAGCGACTAGTAATGAGCAGTTCTTC.